This TCR beta chain comes out of a study of T cell responses to AZD1222 COVID-19 vaccine. Overall study: Second-dose groups at about 4 or about 12 weeks were pooled.

Notes on this clone: Its antigen is currently unknown.

General study results and limits: At study baseline, merely more than 5 AZD1222 recipients were seropositive. Clonal diversity may have been underestimated in mostly white British donors.

Assay used: immunoSEQ multiplex PCR; TCRdb lists only in-frame clones, some missing. The repertoire holds around 96,000 clones, with over 75% as singletons. Germline V CDR1 and CDR2: LNHDA, SQIVND (reference sequence). The germline V and J ends were trimmed by 0 bases and 1 base, with 18 bases remaining between them. This CDR3 is 18 amino acids long. This receptor was identified in an adult in good health. The V and J genes are TRBV19 and TRBJ1-1; D is possibly TRBD1 (5 bases). The source was peripheral blood, collected on day 0 of AZD1222 vaccination. CDR3 bases: TGTGCCAGTAGTATAGATCCCTGGGGGGGGACTACGAACACTGAAGCTTTCTTT. Translating gives CASSIDPWGGTTNTEAFF.